The T cell receptor (beta chain) described here comes from a study of response to subunit inactivated influenza vaccine. Germline V gene sequence: CDR1 DFQATT, CDR2 SNEGSKA (reference sequence). The CDR3 runs 14 residues. V was pared by 3 bases and J by 1 base, with 12 bases between. TCRdb re-derived calls from the RT-PCR reads in MiXCR, one entry per CDR3 protein. This table holds 290,000 or so distinct CDR3 sequences, 20% to 25% found once. The chain carries TRBV20-1 and TRBJ1-1; a possible D gene is TRBD1 (5 bases). The source was PBMCs from blood, collected less than 22 months after vaccination. The TCR was taken from a man between 50 and 69 years old who received an inactivated influenza vaccine. CDR3 protein: CSARLGGWNTEAFF. As DNA, the CDR3 is TGCAGTGCTAGGCTCGGGGGTTGGAACACTGAAGCTTTCTTT.